This T cell receptor (beta chain) was sequenced in a study of blood T cell repertoires in COVID-19. In the study overall: The study drew acute and convalescent COVID-19 samples from the United States, Italy and Spain. Nucleic acid was either cDNA or gDNA, and it came from T cells, B-cell-depleted T cells, or PBMCs.

One Seattle source followed patients from active infection through their disease course. As processed by the authors: From reference gene primer amplification, estimates of nucleated cell counts were derived. The protocol was immunoSEQ multiplex PCR, while the TCRdb copy is restricted to in-frame clones and leaves out a portion. Clonal size and the V and J genes are those of that table, whereas D and trimming came from the DNA. The sample has 35,000 to 45,000 clones; approximately 92% are singletons. With 5 bases clipped from V and 4 bases from J, the junction kept 11 bases outside the gene matches. Germline lookup yields CDR1 LNHDA and CDR2 SQIVND (reference sequence). This CDR3 contains 15 residues.

This chain joins TRBV19 and TRBJ2-7; 7 bases are a match to TRBD1. Sequencing input: peripheral blood. The TCR sequence derives from a man aged 50-60 years with COVID-19, enrolled during active disease. The DNA for the CDR3 is TGTGCCAGTAGTTCCGAGGGGCAGGGGGTGTACGAGCAGTACTTC. It codes for CASSSEGQGVYEQYF.